The clone carrying this T cell receptor beta chain was found a few times. Its target is not known. The authors used template switching to add a universal primer site and gave cDNA unique molecular identifiers. TCRdb re-called the 5' RACE reads with MiXCR, one entry per CDR3 protein. The table lists 430,000 or so distinct CDR3 sequences, 20% to 30% of them singletons. The germline V gene has CDR1 ENHRY and CDR2 SYGVKD. Trimming cost V 6 bases and J 0 bases, with 16 bases left between them. The CDR3 length is 16 residues. The sample originates from a study of identical twins. Notes on the study in general: Twin-shared out-of-frame alpha sequences were enriched for low generation probability.

This sample also belongs to another study, concerning T cells expressing NK-cell markers. That paper notes: Leadership of the CD3+CD56-NKG2C+ fraction also belonged to these clonotypes in a handful of donors. Expanded NKG2C+ T cell clones had unclear HCMV specificity.

The specimen sequenced was CD4+ T cells sorted from blood. The V gene is TRBV10-3, the J gene TRBJ2-3; D is possibly TRBD2 (6 bases). This receptor was taken from a woman aged 18-29 years in good health. This chain's CDR3 is CAIRPSTRPSTDTQYF. In DNA, the CDR3 is TGTGCCATCAGGCCGTCGACTAGACCAAGCACAGATACGCAGTATTTT.